This T cell receptor (beta chain) was identified in a study of T cell responses to AZD1222 COVID-19 vaccine. Whole-study findings and limits: CD4 TCRs covered the whole spike, strongest at regions 160-218 and 743-854. Donors skewed white British and female; clonal diversity was possibly underestimated.

Details on this clone: Antigen: not known.

V gave up 0 bases and J gave up 3 bases, with 14 bases separating them. This CDR3 contains 17 residues. The germline V gene has CDR1 KGHSH and CDR2 LQKENI. Sequencing was performed with immunoSEQ multiplex PCR; in TCRdb, only in-frame clones are kept and a portion is missing. Found here are around 100,000 clones, approximately 89% of them singletons; the top ten hold 18%. This TCR came from an adult in good health. The source was peripheral blood, collected on day 0 of AZD1222 vaccination. This chain links TRBV18 with TRBJ2-2; D is perhaps TRBD1 or TRBD2 (5 bases each). CDR3 nucleotide sequence: TGTGCCAGCTCACCACCGTTTAGAGGGACGGACACCGGGGAGCTGTTTTTT. As protein: CASSPPFRGTDTGELFF.